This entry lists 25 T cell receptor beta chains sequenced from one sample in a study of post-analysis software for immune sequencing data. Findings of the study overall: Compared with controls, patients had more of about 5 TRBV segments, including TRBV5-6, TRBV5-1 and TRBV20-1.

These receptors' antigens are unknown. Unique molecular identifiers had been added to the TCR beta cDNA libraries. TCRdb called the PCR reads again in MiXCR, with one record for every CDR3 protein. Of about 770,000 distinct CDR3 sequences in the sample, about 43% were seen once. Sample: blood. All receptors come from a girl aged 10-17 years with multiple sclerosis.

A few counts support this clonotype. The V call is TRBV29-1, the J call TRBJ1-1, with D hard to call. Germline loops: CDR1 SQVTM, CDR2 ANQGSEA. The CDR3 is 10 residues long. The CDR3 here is CTLGVPEAFF. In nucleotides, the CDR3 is TGCACTCTCGGGGTCCCTGAAGCTTTCTTT.

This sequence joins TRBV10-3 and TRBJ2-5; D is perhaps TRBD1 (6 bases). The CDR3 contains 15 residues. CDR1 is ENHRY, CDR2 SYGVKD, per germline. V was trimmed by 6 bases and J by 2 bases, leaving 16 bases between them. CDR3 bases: TGTGCCATCAGGGAACAGGGAGACGATCAAGAGACCCAGTACTTC. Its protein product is CAIREQGDDQETQYF.

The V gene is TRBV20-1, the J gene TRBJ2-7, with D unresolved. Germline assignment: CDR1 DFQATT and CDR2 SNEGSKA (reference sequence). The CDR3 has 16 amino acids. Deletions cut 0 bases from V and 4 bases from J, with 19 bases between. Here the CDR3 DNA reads TGCAGTGCTAGAGACTCCGGACGGGCCATCGGGTACGAGCAGTACTTC. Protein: CSARDSGRAIGYEQYF.

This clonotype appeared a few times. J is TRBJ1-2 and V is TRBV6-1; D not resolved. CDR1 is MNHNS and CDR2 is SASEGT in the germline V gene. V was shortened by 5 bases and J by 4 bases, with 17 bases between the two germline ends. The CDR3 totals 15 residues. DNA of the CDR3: TGTGCCAGCAGTCAAAAGGGTCCGGATACCTATGGCTACACCTTC. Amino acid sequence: CASSQKGPDTYGYTF.

The CDR3 nucleotides are TGTGCCACCGCTAGGGGGACGGGTTACAATGAGCAGTTCTTC. It encodes CATARGTGYNEQFF. The chain links TRBV24-1 to TRBJ2-1, with D possibly being TRBD1 (6 bases). Deletions cut 9 bases from V and 4 bases from J, with 15 bases between. The CDR3 runs to 14 residues. The germline CDR1 and CDR2 sequences are KGHDR and SFDVKD.

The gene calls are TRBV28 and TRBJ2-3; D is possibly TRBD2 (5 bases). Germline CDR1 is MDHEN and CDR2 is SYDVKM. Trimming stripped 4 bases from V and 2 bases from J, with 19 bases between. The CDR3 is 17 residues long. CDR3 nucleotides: TGTGCCAGCAGTTCAACGACACGCCTGAGGGACACAGATACGCAGTATTTT. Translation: CASSSTTRLRDTDTQYF.

CDR3 nucleotide sequence: TGTGCCAGCAGCTTAATCTTCAACTCCTACGAGCAGTACTTC. As protein: CASSLIFNSYEQYF. The chain employs TRBV11-3 and TRBJ2-7; no firm D call. Germline CDR1 SGHNT, CDR2 YENEEA. Trimming removed 2 bases at V and 0 bases at J, with 8 bases between. The CDR3 runs to 14 residues.

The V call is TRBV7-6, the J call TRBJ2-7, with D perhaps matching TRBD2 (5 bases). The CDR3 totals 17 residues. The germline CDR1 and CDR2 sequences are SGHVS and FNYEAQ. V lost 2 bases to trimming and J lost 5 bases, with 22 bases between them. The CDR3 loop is CASSLTPSVGVSDEQYF. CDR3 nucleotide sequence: TGTGCCAGCAGCTTAACCCCTTCGGTGGGAGTTTCCGACGAGCAGTACTTC. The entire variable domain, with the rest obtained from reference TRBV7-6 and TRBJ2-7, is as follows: GAGVSQSPRYKVTKRGQDVALRCDPISGHVSLYWYRQALGQGPEFLTYFNYEAQQDKSGLPNDRFSAERPEGSISTLTIQRTEQRDSAMYRCASSLTPSVGVSDEQYFGPGTRLTVT.

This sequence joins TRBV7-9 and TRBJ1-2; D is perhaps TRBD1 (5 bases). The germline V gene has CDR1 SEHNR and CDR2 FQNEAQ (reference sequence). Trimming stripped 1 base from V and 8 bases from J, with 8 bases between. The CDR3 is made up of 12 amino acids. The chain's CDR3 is CASSLGQNGYTF. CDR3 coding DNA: TGTGCCAGCAGCTTAGGACAGAACGGCTACACCTTC.

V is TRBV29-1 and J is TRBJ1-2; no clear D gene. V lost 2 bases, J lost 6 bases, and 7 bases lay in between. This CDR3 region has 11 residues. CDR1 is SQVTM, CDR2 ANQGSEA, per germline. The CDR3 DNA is TGCAGCGTTGAATTGCGGGATGGCTACACCTTC. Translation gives CSVELRDGYTF.

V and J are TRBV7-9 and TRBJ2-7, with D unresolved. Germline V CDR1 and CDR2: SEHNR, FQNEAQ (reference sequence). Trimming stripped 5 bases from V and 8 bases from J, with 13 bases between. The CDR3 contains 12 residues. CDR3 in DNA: TGTGCCAGCAGCCAAGAAACAGAAAAGCAGTACTTC. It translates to CASSQETEKQYF.

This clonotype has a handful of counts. Written as DNA, the CDR3 is TGTGCCAGCAGTGACGGAAGAGTCGGCTACACCTTC. This gives the protein CASSDGRVGYTF. The V call is TRBV6-4, the J call TRBJ1-2; D remains unclear. Germline CDR1 is MRHNA and CDR2 is SNTAGT. The ends were cut back, 2 bases at V and 8 bases at J, with 9 bases in the middle. The CDR3 runs to 12 residues.

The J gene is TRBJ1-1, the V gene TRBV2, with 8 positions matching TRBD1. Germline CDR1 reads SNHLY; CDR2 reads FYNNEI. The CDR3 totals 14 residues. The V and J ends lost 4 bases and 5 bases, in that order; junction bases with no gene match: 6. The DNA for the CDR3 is TGTGCCAGCAGTGCACAGGGGGTTAATACTGAAGCTTTCTTT. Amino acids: CASSAQGVNTEAFF.

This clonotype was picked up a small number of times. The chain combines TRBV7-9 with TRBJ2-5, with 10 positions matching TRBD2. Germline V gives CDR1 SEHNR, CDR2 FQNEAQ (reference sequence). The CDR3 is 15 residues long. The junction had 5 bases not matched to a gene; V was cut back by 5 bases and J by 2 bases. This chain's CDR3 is CASSRSTSGQETQYF. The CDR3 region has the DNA TGTGCCAGCAGCCGCTCGACTAGCGGGCAAGAGACCCAGTACTTC.

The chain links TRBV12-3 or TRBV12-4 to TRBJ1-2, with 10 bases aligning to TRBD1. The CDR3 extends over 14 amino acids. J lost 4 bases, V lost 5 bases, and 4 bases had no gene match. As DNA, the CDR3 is TGTGCCAGCAGTCCACGACAGGGGGCCTATGGCTACACCTTC. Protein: CASSPRQGAYGYTF.

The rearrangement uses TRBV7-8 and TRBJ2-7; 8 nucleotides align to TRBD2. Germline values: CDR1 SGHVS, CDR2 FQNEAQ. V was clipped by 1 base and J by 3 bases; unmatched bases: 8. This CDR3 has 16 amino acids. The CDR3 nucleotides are TGTGCCAGCAGCTTAGTTCGGGGCGGGAGGAACTACGAGCAGTACTTC. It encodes CASSLVRGGRNYEQYF.

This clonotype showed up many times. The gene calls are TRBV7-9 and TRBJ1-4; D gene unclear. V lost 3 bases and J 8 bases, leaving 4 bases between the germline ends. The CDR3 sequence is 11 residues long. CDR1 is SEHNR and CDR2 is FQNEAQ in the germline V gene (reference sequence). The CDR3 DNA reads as TGTGCCAGCAGCTTCCGGGAAAAACTGTTTTTT. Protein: CASSFREKLFF. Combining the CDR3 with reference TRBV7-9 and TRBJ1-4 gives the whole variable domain DTGVSQNPRHKITKRGQNVTFRCDPISEHNRLYWYRQTLGQGPEFLTYFQNEAQLEKSRLLSDRFSAERPKGSFSTLEIQRTEQGDSAMYLCASSFREKLFFGSGTQLSVL.

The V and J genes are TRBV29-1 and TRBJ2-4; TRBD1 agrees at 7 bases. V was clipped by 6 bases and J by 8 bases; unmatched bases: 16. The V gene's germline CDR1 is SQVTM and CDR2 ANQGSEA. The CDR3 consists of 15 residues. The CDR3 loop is CSVNVVGAGGHIQYF. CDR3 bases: TGCAGCGTCAATGTGGTGGGGGCAGGGGGTCACATTCAGTACTTC.

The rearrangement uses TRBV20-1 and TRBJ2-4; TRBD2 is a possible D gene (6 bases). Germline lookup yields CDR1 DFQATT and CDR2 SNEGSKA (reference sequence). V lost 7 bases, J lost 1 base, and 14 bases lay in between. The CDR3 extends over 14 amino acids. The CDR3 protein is CSVPDRGAKNIQYF. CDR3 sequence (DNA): TGCAGTGTCCCGGATCGGGGGGCCAAAAACATTCAGTACTTC.

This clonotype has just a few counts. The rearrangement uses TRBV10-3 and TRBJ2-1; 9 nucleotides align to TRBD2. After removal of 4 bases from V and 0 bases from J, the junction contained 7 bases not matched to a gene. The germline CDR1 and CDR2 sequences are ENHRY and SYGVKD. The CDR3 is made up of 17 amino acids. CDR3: CAISGLQREDSYNEQFF. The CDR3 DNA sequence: TGTGCCATCAGTGGTCTTCAGCGGGAGGACTCCTACAATGAGCAGTTCTTC.

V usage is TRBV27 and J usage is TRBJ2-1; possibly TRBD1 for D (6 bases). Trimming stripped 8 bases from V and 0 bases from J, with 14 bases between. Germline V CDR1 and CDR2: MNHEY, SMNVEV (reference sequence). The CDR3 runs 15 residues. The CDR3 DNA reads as TGTGCCAGCTCAATAACAGGGATCTCCTACAATGAGCAGTTCTTC. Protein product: CASSITGISYNEQFF.

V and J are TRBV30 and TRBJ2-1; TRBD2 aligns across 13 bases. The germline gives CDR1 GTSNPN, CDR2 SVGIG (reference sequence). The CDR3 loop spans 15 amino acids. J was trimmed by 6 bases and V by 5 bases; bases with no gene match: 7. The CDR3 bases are TGTGCCTGGTCGATCGGGACTAGCGGGATCAATGAGCAGTTCTTC. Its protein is CAWSIGTSGINEQFF.

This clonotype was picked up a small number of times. CDR3 in DNA: TGTGCCAGCAGTACCAAAGACAGGGTAGGTCAGCCCCAGCATTTT. Its protein product is CASSTKDRVGQPQHF. The rearrangement links TRBV6-6 to TRBJ1-5; the match to TRBD1 covers 7 bases. Germline CDR1 and CDR2: MNHNY and SVGAGI (reference sequence). V was clipped by 5 bases and J by 6 bases; unmatched bases: 10. The CDR3 runs to 15 residues.

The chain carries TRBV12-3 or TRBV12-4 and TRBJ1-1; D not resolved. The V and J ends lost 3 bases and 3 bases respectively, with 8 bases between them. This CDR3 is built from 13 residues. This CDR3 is CASSFLEDTEAFF. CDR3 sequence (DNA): TGTGCCAGCAGTTTTCTGGAGGACACTGAAGCTTTCTTT.

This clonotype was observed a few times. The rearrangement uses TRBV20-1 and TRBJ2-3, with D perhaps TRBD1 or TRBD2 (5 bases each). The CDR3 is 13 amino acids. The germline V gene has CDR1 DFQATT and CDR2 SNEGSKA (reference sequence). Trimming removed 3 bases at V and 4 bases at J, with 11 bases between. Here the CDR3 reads CSARSGTPDTQYF. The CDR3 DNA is TGCAGTGCTAGGTCCGGGACCCCAGATACGCAGTATTTT.